Sequencing of this T cell receptor beta chain was carried out in a study of neurological immune-mediated disorders. V lost 3 bases and J lost 1; bases outside the gene matches: 10. The germline V gene has CDR1 LGHNA and CDR2 YNFKEQ. The CDR3 has 17 amino acids. This clonotype was recorded many times. The antigen is unknown. With 10-nucleotide random UMIs, 5'RACE was used to make the cDNA. TCRdb fed the 5' RACE reads into MiXCR, producing one record per CDR3 protein. The sample holds 25,000 to 35,000 distinct CDR3 sequences, approximately 4.1% seen once. General study results and limits: No CDR3 amino acid sequences were shared by expanded clones across subjects, suggesting private repertoires in all groups. In HTLV-1-associated myelopathy, TCR clonal expansion was greatest, whereas multiple sclerosis had the least, falling below healthy controls.

The chain couples TRBV4-2 to TRBJ2-3; 7 bases map to TRBD2. The receptor's source is a middle-aged woman in good health. Specimen: CD4+ T cells from blood. The CDR3, as DNA: TGTGCCAGCAGCCAGAGCCTTAGGGCGGGGGGCACAGATACGCAGTATTTT. It translates to CASSQSLRAGGTDTQYF.